This TCR beta chain was recovered during a study of PD-1 blockade in classical Hodgkin lymphoma. Time point noted: cycle 4 day 1 (C4D1), after around six weeks of nivolumab. Relapses following autologous stem cell transplantation were seen in all patients, with brentuximab vedotin exposure varying. The CDR3 is made up of 13 amino acids. V lost 2 bases and J lost 4, with 5 bases in between. The germline gives CDR1 MNHNY, CDR2 SVGAGI (reference sequence). Libraries were prepared by immunoSEQ multiplex PCR; TCRdb keeps only in-frame clonotypes and omits some of them. The sample includes under 9,000 clones, around nine tenths of them seen just once. This clone was counted only a few times.

The specimen comprised peripheral blood mononuclear cells (PBMCs), sampled before the fourth cycle of nivolumab. The receptor comes from a human donor with classical Hodgkin lymphoma. V usage is TRBV6-6 and J usage is TRBJ2-2; D remains unclear. CDR3 in amino acids: CASSYRGTGELFF. The CDR3 nucleotides read TGTGCCAGCAGTTACCGAGGCACCGGGGAGCTGTTTTTT.